What follows describes a single T cell receptor beta chain. This receptor's antigen is unknown. Per-base qualities were not stored, and no clone one base away is much larger. The data belong to a study of identical twins listed by TCRdb under 2016. Regarding the complete study: To test whether fetal clonotypes persist, the study used deep sequencing on TCR alpha and beta repertoires from monozygotic twins, unrelated adults of various ages, and cord blood. To rule out contamination, replicate twin experiments were performed at different times with different library preparation protocols.

Library preparation employed 5' RACE. Instrument on record: Illumina HiSeq 2000. Template switching added a universal primer binding site, and the final cDNA carried a unique molecular identifier that allowed TCR cDNA molecules to be counted accurately. First-strand cDNA for TCR alpha and beta chains was synthesized from specific primers in the conserved constant-segment region. To control for contamination, every cDNA library was double barcoded, receiving both a SMART-Mk sample barcode and Illumina barcodes. TruSeq adapter sequences along with Illumina sample barcodes were introduced in two successive PCR steps. The TCR alpha and beta cDNA libraries were sequenced on the Illumina HiSeq platform using custom primers. Under the source paper's analysis protocol: Unique molecular identifiers were extracted from raw reads with MiGEC, and CDR3 positions were determined with MiXCR. For each individual, recombination models were inferred using an EM algorithm with the repgenHMM and IGoR tools. The analysis of shared clonotypes was done with the tcR package in R, with sharing normalized by the product of cloneset sizes. Out-of-frame nonproductive sequences were analyzed to study raw recombination free of thymic and clonal selection effects. Using fastp trimming at Q25 and MiXCR clonotype assembly, TCRdb reanalyzed the public sequencing data and kept in-frame beta chains. Under each unique CDR3 protein, matching rows form one entry showing the most common genes and DNA. The V and J calls shown here were made by TCRdb, not taken from the authors' results. This sample lists some 500,000 distinct CDR3 sequences; 12% to 15% were detected once. The top ten hold more than 0.5% of the sample.

Study-level results and caveats: Compared with coincidental sharing between unrelated individuals, an excess of low generation-probability sequences was observed among out-of-frame TCR alpha sequences shared between twins. Invariant T cells such as MAIT and iNKT could partly confound zero-insertion analyses, though diverse VJ usage argued against this for most clonotypes. Because the same donors could not be followed over many years, the conclusions depended on cross-sectional statistical analysis. In monozygotic twins, out-of-frame TCR alpha sharing was systematically underestimated by recombination models, although the models agreed with sharing between unrelated individuals. Abundant cord blood beta clonotypes carried fewer insertions; young adult naive repertoires showed a weaker similar trend, while memory repertoires showed none. In beta out-of-frame sequences, excess twin sharing was weaker, because having fewer shared sequences lowered the signal-to-noise ratio.

Spanning cysteine to phenylalanine, the CDR3 consists of 15 amino acids. Only the CDR3 portion is preserved as DNA: 45 bases, with reading frame beginning at the first base. CDR1 and CDR2 (MDHEN, SYDVKM) derive from the germline V gene. V lost 3 bases and J lost 6 bases, and the count of bases not matched to a germline gene is 4. Every donor was a healthy Caucasian. The twin cohort comprised three pairs of female monozygotic twins, all aged about 18 to 30 years. Positive isolation kits from Invitrogen were used to isolate the CD4+ and CD8+ T cell populations. These data also featured in a second study, about yellow fever vaccine responses in identical twins. That second publication adds: The T cell response to vaccination in identical twins was reported by the authors to appear partly convergent and partly personalized. The study precisely tracked vaccine-responding T cell clones in identical twins.

The specimen was CD4+ T cells sorted from blood. The rearranged segments are TRBV28 and TRBJ2-1; TRBD1 lines up with 11 middle nucleotides. The source is a woman aged 18-29 years in good health. The CDR3 here reads CASSLPGQGVNEQFF. The nucleotides read TGTGCCAGCAGTTTGCCGGGACAGGGGGTCAATGAGCAGTTCTTC.